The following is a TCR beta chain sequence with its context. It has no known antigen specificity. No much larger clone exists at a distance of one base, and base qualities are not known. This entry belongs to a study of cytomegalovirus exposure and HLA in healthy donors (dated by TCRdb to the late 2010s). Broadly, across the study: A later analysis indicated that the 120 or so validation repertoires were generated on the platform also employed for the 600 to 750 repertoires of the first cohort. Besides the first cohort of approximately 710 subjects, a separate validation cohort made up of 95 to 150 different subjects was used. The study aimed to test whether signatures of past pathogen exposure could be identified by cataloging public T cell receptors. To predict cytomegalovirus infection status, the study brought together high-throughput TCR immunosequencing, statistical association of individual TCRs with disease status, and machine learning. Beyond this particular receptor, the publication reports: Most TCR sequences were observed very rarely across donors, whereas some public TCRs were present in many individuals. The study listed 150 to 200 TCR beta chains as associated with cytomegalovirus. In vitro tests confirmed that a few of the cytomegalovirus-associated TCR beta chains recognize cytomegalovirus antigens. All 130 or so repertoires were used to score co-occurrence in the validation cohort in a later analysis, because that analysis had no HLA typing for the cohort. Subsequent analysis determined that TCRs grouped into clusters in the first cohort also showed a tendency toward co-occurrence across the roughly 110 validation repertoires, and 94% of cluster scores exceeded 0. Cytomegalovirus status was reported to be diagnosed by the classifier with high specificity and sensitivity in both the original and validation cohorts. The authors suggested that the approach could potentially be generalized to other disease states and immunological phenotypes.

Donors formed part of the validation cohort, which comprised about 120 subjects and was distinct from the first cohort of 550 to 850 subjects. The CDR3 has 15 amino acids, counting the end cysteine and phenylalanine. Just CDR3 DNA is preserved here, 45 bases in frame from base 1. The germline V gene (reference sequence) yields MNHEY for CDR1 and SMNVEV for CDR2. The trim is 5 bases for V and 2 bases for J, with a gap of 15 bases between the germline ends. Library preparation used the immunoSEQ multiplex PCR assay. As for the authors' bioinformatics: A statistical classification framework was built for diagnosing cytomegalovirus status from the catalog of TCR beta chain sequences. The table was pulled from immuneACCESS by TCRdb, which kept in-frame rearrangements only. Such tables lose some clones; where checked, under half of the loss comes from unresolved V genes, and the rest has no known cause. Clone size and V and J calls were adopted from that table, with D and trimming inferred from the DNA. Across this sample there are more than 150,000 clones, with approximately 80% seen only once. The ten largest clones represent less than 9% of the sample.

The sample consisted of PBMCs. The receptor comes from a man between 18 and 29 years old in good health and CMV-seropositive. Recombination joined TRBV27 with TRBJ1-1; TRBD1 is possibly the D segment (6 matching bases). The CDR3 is CASSTPRGTNTEAFF. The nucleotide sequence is TGTGCCAGCAGTACCCCCAGGGGCACTAACACTGAAGCTTTCTTT.